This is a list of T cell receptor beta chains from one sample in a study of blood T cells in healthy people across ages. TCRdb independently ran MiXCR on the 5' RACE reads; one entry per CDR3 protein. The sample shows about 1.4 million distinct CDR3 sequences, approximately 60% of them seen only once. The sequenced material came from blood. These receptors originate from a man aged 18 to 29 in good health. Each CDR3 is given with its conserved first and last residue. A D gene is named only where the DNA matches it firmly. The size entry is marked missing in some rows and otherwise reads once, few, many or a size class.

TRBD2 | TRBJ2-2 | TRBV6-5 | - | CASSILAVANTGELFF | TGTGCCAGCAGTATACTAGCGGTCGCGAACACCGGGGAGCTGTTTTTT
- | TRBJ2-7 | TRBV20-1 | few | CSAIGPNKDYEQYF | TGCAGTGCTATCGGACCAAATAAAGATTACGAGCAGTACTTC
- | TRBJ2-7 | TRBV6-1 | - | CASSEAKRGEQYF | TGTGCCAGCAGTGAAGCCAAACGGGGTGAGCAGTACTTC
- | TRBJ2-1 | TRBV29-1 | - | CSAGGRYNEQFF | TGCAGCGCCGGGGGGCGTTACAATGAGCAGTTCTTC
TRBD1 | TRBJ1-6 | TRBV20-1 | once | CSARADRALALYNSPLHF | TGCAGTGCTAGGGCTGACAGGGCCCTAGCGTTATATAATTCACCCCTCCACTTT
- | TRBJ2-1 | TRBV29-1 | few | CSVPGELLYNEQFF | TGCAGCGTTCCCGGTGAACTCCTTTACAATGAGCAGTTCTTC
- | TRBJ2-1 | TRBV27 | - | CASSGQQMPYNEQFF | TGTGCCAGCAGCGGACAGCAGATGCCCTACAATGAGCAGTTCTTC
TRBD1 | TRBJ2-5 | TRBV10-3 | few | CAISEGTGPYQETQYF | TGTGCCATCAGTGAAGGGACAGGGCCCTACCAAGAGACCCAGTACTTC
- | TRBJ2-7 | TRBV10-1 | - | CASTSGRSNEQYF | TGCGCCAGCACATCGGGAAGGTCTAACGAGCAGTACTTC
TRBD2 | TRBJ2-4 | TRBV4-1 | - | CASSHPGRGALAKNIQYF | TGCGCCAGCAGCCACCCCGGGAGGGGGGCCTTAGCCAAAAACATTCAGTACTTC
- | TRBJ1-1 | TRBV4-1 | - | CASSQGEITEAFF | TGCGCCAGCAGCCAAGGGGAGATCACTGAAGCTTTCTTT
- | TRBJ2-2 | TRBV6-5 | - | CASSYVNGELFF | TGTGCCAGCAGTTATGTAAATGGGGAGCTGTTTTTT
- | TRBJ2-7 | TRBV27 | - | CASYQFPNEQYF | TGTGCCAGCTATCAATTCCCCAACGAGCAGTACTTC
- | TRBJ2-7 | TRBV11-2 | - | CASSGHSIIYEQYF | TGTGCCAGCAGTGGGCACTCGATTATCTACGAGCAGTACTTC
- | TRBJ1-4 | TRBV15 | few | CATSRSSNEKLFF | TGTGCCACCAGCAGGAGTTCTAATGAAAAACTGTTTTTT
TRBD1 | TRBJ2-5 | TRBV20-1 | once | CSARAMRGLDEQYF | TGCAGTGCTAGAGCTATGAGGGGGCTCGATGAGCAGTACTTC
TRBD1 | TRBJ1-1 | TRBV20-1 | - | CSVPGQGSEAFF | TGCAGTGTTCCGGGACAGGGATCTGAAGCTTTCTTT
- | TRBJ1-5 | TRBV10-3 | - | CAISDRGNQPQHF | TGTGCCATCAGTGATCGCGGCAATCAGCCCCAGCATTTT
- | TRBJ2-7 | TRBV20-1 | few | CSAPQTGTYEQYF | TGCAGTGCCCCCCAGACTGGAACCTACGAGCAGTACTTC
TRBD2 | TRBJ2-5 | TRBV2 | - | CASRRELGETQYF | TGTGCCAGCCGGCGGGAGCTTGGAGAGACCCAGTACTTC
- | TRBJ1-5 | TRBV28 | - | CASSRGDSYQPQHF | TGTGCCAGCAGCCGAGGCGACAGTTACCAGCCCCAGCATTTT
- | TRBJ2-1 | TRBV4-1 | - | CASSQPTFGADQQFF | TGCGCCAGCAGCCAACCGACCTTTGGGGCCGATCAGCAGTTCTTC
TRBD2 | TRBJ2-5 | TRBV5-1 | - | CASSRTTGTSLGTQYF | TGCGCCAGCAGTAGGACGACCGGGACTAGCCTGGGGACCCAGTACTTC
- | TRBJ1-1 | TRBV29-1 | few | CSAHEGGYTEAFF | TGCAGCGCCCACGAGGGAGGGTACACTGAAGCTTTCTTT
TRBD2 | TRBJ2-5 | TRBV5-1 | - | CASSLAAFGLAEETQYF | TGCGCCAGCAGCTTGGCCGCTTTTGGACTAGCGGAAGAGACCCAGTACTTC
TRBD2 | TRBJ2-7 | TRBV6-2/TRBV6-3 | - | CASSGIGGGVHEQYF | TGTGCCAGCAGTGGAATTGGCGGGGGGGTCCACGAGCAGTACTTC
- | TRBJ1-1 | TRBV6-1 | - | CASSEVRDPNTEAFF | TGTGCCAGCAGTGAAGTTCGGGATCCGAACACTGAAGCTTTCTTT
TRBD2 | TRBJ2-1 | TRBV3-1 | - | CASSQLRLAGGRLDEQFF | TGTGCCAGCAGCCAACTCCGACTAGCGGGAGGACGGTTGGATGAGCAGTTCTTC
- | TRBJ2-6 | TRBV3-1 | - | CASSQERGSGANVLTF | TGTGCCAGCAGCCAGGAAAGGGGGTCTGGGGCCAACGTCCTGACTTTC
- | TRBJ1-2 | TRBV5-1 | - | CASSFRRSYTF | TGCGCCAGCAGCTTCAGGAGGAGCTACACCTTC
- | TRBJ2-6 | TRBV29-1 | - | CSAEIPAGANVLTF | TGCAGCGCCGAAATCCCGGCTGGGGCCAACGTCCTGACTTTC
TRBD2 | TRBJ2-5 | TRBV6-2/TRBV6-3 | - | CASSRAGGANEQYF | TGTGCCAGCAGTAGAGCGGGAGGGGCAAATGAGCAGTACTTC
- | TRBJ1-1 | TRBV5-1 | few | CASSLVGRNTEAFF | TGCGCCAGCAGCTTGGTCGGGAGGAACACTGAAGCTTTCTTT
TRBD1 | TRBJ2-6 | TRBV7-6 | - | CASSLWQGVLSGANVLTF | TGTGCCAGCAGCTTATGGCAGGGGGTGTTGTCTGGGGCCAACGTCCTGACTTTC
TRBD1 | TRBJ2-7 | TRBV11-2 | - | CASSLAVRGLENEQYF | TGTGCCAGCAGCTTAGCCGTCAGGGGGTTGGAAAACGAGCAGTACTTC
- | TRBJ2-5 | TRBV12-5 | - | CASGLNGVLATQYF | TGTGCTAGTGGTTTGAACGGGGTTTTGGCGACCCAGTACTTC
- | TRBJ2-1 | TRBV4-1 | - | CASSQVGTAEGNEQFF | TGCGCCAGCAGCCAGGTGGGAACTGCCGAGGGTAATGAGCAGTTCTTC
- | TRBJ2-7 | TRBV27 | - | CASAHDSPYEQYF | TGTGCCAGCGCGCACGACAGTCCCTACGAGCAGTACTTC
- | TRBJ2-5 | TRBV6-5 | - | CASSQQNLGETQYF | TGTGCCAGCAGCCAGCAAAACCTGGGAGAGACCCAGTACTTC
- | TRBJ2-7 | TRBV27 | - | CASSLRGYGSYEQYF | TGTGCCAGCAGTTTAAGAGGGTACGGCTCCTACGAGCAGTACTTC
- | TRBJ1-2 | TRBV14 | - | CASSQVKGGGYTF | TGTGCCAGCAGCCAAGTTAAGGGAGGCGGCTACACCTTC
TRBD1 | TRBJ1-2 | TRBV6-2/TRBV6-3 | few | CASSRQGRNGYTF | TGTGCCAGCAGCCGACAGGGGAGGAATGGCTACACCTTC
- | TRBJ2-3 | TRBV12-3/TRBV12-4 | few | CASSLGHRADTQYF | TGTGCCAGCAGTTTAGGCCACAGAGCAGATACGCAGTATTTT
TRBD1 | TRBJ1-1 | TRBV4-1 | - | CASSQIDSTGTNTEAFF | TGCGCCAGCAGCCAAATTGATTCGACAGGGACTAACACTGAAGCTTTCTTT
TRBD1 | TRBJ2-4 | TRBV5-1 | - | CASSLEQGDIQYF | TGCGCCAGCAGCTTAGAACAGGGGGACATTCAGTACTTC
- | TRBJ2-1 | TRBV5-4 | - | CASSSRDTWNEQFF | TGTGCCAGCTCCTCCCGGGACACCTGGAATGAGCAGTTCTTC
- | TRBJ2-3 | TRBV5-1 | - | CASSPLLDPPDTQYF | TGCGCCAGCAGCCCGCTCCTGGACCCTCCAGATACGCAGTATTTT
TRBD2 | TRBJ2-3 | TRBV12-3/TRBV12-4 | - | CASHRAPGLAGDTQYF | TGTGCCAGCCACCGGGCACCGGGACTAGCGGGTGATACGCAGTATTTT